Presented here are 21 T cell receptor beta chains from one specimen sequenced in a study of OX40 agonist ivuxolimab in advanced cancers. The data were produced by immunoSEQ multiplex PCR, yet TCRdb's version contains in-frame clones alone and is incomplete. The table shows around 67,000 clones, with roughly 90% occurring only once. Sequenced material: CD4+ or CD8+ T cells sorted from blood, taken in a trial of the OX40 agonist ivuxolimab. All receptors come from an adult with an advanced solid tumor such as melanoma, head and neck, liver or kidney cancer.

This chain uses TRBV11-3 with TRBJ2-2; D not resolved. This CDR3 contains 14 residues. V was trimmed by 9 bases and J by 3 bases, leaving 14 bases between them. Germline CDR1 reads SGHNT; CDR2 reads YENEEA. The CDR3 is CASTGPEYTGELFF. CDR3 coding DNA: TGTGCCAGTACCGGGCCAGAGTACACCGGGGAGCTGTTTTTT. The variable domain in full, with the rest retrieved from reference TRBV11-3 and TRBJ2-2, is EAGVVQSPRYKIIEKKQPVAFWCNPISGHNTLYWYLQNLGQGPELLIRYENEEAVDDSQLPKDRFSAERLKGVDSTLKIQPAELGDSAVYLCASTGPEYTGELFFGEGSRLTVL.

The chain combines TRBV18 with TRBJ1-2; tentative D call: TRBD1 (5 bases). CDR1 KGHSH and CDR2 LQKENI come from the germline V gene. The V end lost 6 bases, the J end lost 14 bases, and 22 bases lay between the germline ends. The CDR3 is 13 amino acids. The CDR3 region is CASSPTPMAGNTF. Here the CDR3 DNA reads TGTGCCAGCTCGCCAACACCGATGGCAGGGAATACCTTC.

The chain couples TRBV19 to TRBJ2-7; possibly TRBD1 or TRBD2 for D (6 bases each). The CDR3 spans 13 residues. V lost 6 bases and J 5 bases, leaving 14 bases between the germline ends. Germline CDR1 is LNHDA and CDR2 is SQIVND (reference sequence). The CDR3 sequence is CASRNVGGDEQYF. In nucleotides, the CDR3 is TGTGCCAGTAGGAATGTCGGGGGCGACGAGCAGTACTTC.

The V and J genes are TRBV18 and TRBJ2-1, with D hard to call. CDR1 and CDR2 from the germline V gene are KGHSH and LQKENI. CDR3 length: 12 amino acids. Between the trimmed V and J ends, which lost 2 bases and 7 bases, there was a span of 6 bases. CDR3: CASSPDRNEQFF. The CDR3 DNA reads TGTGCCAGCTCACCAGATCGGAATGAGCAGTTCTTC.

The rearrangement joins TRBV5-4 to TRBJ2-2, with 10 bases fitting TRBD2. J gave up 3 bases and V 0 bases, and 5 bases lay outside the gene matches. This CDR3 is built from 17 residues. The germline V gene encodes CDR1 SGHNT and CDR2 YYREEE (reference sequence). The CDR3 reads CASSLALSGGDTGELFF. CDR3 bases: TGTGCCAGCAGCTTGGCTCTCAGCGGGGGGGACACCGGGGAGCTGTTTTTT.

CDR3 sequence (DNA): TGTGCCAGCAGGACTACAGGAGAGGCAGATACGCAGTATTTT. Its translation: CASRTTGEADTQYF. The V call is TRBV28, the J call TRBJ2-3; D possibly matches TRBD1 or TRBD2 (5 bases each). Trimming cost V 6 bases and J 4 bases, with 14 bases left between them. Germline assignment: CDR1 MDHEN and CDR2 SYDVKM. The CDR3 has 14 residues.

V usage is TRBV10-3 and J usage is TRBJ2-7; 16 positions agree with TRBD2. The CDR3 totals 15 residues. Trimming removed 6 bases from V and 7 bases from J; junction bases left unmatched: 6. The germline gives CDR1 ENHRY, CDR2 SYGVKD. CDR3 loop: CAISGTSGGALEQYF. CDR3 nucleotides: TGTGCCATCAGCGGGACTAGCGGGGGGGCCTTGGAGCAGTACTTC.

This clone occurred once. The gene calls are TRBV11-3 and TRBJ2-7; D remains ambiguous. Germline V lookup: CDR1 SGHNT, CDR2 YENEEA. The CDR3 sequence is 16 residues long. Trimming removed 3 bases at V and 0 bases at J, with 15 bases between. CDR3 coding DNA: TGTGCCAGCAGCTTCCACGGGTCCGTGGGCTCCTACGAGCAGTACTTC. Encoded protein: CASSFHGSVGSYEQYF.

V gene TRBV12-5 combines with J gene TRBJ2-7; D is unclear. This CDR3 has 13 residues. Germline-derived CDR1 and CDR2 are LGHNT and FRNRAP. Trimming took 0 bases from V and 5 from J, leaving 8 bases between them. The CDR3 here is CASGLVWSHEQYF. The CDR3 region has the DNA TGTGCTAGTGGTTTGGTATGGTCCCACGAGCAGTACTTC.

The CDR3 DNA follows: TGCGCCAGCAGCCAAGATACGTCAGTTAACTATGGCTACACCTTC. This encodes CASSQDTSVNYGYTF. J is TRBJ1-2 and V is TRBV4-1, with D unresolved. From germline, CDR1 is MGHRA and CDR2 YSYEKL. The CDR3 runs 15 residues. V lost 0 bases and J lost 1, with 9 bases in between.

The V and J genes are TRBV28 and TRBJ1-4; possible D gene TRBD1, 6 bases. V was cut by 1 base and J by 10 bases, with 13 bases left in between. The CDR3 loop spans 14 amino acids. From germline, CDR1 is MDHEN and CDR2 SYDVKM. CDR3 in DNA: TGTGCCAGCAGTTTATCGGGGGCCTGGGCAAAACTGTTTTTT. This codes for CASSLSGAWAKLFF.

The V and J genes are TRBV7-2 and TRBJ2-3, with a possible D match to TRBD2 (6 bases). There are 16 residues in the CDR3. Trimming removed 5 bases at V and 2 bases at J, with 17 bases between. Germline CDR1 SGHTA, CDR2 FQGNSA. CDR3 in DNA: TGTGCCAGCAGCCCACTCGGGGCGGGGAACACAGATACGCAGTATTTT. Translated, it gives CASSPLGAGNTDTQYF.

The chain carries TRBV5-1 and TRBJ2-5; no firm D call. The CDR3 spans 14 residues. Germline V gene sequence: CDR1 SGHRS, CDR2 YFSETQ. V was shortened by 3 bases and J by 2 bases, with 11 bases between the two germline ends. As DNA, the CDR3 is TGCGCCAGCAGCTCCTCTTTCGGACAAGAGACCCAGTACTTC. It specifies CASSSSFGQETQYF. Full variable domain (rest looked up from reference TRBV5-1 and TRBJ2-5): KAGVTQTPRYLIKTRGQQVTLSCSPISGHRSVSWYQQTPGQGLQFLFEYFSETQRNKGNFPGRFSGRQFSNSRSEMNVSTLELGDSALYLCASSSSFGQETQYFGPGTRLLVL.

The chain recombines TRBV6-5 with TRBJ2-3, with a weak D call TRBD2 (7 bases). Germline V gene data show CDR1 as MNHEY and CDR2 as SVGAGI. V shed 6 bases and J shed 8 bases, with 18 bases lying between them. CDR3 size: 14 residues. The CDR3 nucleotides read TGTGCCAGCAGATCTAACGGGGGGCCCGCTACGCAGTATTTT. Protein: CASRSNGGPATQYF.

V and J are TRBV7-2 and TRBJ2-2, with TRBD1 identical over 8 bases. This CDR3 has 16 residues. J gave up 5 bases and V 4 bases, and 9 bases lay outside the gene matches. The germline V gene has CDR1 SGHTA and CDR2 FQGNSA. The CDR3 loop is CASSSPRGRRTGELFF. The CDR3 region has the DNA TGTGCCAGCAGCTCCCCCAGGGGGCGCAGGACCGGGGAGCTGTTTTTT.

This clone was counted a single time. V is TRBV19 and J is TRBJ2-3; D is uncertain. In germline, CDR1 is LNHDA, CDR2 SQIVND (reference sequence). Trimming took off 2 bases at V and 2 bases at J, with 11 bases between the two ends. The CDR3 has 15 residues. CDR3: CASSIRVGPTDTQYF. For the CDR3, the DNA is TGTGCCAGTAGTATACGGGTCGGCCCCACAGATACGCAGTATTTT.

The CDR3 DNA reads as TGTGCCAGCAGCCGGCAGTCGAACACCGGGGAGCTGTTTTTT. It is translated as CASSRQSNTGELFF. The genes are TRBV7-2 and TRBJ2-2; the D is unclear. CDR1 is SGHTA, CDR2 FQGNSA, per germline. Trimming took 5 bases from V and 0 from J, leaving 7 bases between them. The CDR3 runs to 14 residues.

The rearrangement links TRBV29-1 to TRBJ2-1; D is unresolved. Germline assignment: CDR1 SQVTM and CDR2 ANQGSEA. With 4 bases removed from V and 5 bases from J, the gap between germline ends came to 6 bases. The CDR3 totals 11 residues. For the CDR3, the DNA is TGCAGCGTTGGGGGTAACAATGAGCAGTTCTTC. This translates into CSVGGNNEQFF.

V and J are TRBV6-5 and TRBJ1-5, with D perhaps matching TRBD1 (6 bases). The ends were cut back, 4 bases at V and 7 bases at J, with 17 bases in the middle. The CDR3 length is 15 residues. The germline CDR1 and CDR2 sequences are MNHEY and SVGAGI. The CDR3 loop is CASSSLGGPGQPQHF. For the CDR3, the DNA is TGTGCCAGCAGTTCCCTAGGGGGACCTGGCCAGCCCCAGCATTTT.

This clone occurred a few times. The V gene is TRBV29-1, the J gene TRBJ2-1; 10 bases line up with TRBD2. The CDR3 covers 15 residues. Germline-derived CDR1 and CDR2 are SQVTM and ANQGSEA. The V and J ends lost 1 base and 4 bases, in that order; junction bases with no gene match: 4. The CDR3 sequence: CSVEVLAGVYNEQFF. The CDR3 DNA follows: TGCAGCGTTGAAGTCCTAGCGGGAGTATACAATGAGCAGTTCTTC.

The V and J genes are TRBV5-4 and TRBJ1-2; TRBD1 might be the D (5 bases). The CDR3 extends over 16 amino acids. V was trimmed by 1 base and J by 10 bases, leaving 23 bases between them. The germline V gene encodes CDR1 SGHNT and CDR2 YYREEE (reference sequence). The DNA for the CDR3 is TGTGCCAGCAGCTTGTTACTCCAGGGAGGGGCCTGGCTCTACACCTTC. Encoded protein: CASSLLLQGGAWLYTF.